The TCR beta chain under discussion was sequenced for a study of beta chain features in type 1 diabetes. Turning to the study itself: Researchers looked at approximately 100,000,000 sorted cells across all samples. Findings and limits, study-wide: Shorter TCRB CDR3s, moderately but significantly so, marked every one of the four CD4+ subsets in Type 1 diabetes patients.

The CDR3 loop spans 13 amino acids. V trimming: 5 bases; J trimming: 5 bases; junction bases outside the gene matches: 2. Germline values: CDR1 SGHTA, CDR2 FQGNSA. The sequenced template was cDNA made from the entire isolated RNA. TCRdb's copy holds only in-frame clones and misses some; the assay was immunoSEQ multiplex PCR. This table holds hundreds of thousands of clones, over 12% found once. In its sample, this clone was seen a few times. The antigen is undetermined. The sample carries other DNA sequences with the same CDR3. Heparinised blood was drawn once per donor, averaging approximately 100 mL. The sample was naive CD4+ T cells from blood. The chain is built from TRBV7-2 and TRBJ2-5; 10 positions agree with TRBD2. The origin of this receptor is a man aged 18 to 29 with type 1 diabetes. The CDR3 loop reads CASSPGLAETQYF. The DNA for the CDR3 is TGTGCCAGCAGCCCGGGACTAGCGGAGACCCAGTACTTC.